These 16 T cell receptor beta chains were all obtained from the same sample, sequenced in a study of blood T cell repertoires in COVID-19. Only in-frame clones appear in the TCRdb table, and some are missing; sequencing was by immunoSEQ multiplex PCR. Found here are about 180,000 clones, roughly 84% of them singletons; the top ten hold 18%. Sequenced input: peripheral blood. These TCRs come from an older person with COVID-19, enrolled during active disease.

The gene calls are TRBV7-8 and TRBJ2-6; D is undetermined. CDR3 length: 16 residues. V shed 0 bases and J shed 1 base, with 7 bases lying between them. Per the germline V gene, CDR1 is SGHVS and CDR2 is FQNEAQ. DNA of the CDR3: TGTGCCAGCAGCTTAGCTTCTGCGTCTGGGGCCAACGTCCTGACTTTC. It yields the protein CASSLASASGANVLTF.

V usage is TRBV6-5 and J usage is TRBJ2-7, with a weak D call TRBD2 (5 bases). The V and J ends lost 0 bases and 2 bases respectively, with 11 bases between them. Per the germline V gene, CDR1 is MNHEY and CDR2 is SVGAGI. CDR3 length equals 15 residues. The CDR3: CASSYSIAGAYEQYF. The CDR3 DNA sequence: TGTGCCAGCAGTTACTCGATTGCGGGCGCCTACGAGCAGTACTTC.

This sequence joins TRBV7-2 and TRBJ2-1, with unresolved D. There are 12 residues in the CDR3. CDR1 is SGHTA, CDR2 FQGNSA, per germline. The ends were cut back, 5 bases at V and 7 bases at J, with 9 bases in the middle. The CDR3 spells CASSQLENEQFF. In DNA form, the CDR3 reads TGTGCCAGCAGCCAACTCGAAAATGAGCAGTTCTTC.

The CDR3 region has the DNA TGTGCCAGCAGTTTTAATCTAGGGCGGGGGGCGCGGGAGCAGTTCTTC. It codes for CASSFNLGRGAREQFF. V gene TRBV27 combines with J gene TRBJ2-1, with 8 bases identical to TRBD2. Germline V gives CDR1 MNHEY, CDR2 SMNVEV (reference sequence). The CDR3 runs 16 residues. J was trimmed by 10 bases and V by 3 bases; bases with no gene match: 14.

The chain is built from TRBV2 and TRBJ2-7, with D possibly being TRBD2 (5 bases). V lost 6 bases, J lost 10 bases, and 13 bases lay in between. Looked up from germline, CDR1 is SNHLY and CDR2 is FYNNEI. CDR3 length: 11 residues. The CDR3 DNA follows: TGTGCCAGCAGGCAGTTGGGAGAACAGTACTTC. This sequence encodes CASRQLGEQYF.

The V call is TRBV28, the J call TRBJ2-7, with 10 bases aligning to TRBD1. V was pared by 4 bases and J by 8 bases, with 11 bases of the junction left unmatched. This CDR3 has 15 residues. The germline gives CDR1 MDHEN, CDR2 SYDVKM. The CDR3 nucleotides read TGTGCCAGCAGTTCACCGGGACAGGGGCCTACGAAGCAGTACTTC. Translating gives CASSSPGQGPTKQYF.

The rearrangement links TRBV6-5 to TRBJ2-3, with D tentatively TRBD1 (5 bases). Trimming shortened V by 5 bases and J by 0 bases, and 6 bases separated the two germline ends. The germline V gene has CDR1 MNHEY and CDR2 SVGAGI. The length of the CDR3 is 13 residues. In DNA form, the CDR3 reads TGTGCCAGCAGTACAGGTAGCACAGATACGCAGTATTTT. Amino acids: CASSTGSTDTQYF.

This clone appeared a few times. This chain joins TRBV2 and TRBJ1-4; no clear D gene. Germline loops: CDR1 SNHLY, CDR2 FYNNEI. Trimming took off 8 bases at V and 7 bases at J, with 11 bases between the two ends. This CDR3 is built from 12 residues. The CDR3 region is CASGISGEKLFF. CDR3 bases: TGTGCCAGCGGTATCAGCGGTGAAAAACTGTTTTTT.

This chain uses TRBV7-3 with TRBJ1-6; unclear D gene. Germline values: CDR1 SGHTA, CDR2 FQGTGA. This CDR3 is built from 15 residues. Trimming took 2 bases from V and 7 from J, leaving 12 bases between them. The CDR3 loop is CASSLGGYGNSPLHF. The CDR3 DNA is TGTGCCAGCAGCTTAGGAGGGTACGGGAATTCACCCCTCCACTTT.

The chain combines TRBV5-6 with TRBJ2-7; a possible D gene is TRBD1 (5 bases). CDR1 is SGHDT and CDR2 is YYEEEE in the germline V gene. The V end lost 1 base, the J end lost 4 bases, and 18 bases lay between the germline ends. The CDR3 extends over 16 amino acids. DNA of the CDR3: TGTGCCAGCAGCTTGAGGACACGCTTCACGGTTTACGAGCAGTACTTC. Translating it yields CASSLRTRFTVYEQYF.

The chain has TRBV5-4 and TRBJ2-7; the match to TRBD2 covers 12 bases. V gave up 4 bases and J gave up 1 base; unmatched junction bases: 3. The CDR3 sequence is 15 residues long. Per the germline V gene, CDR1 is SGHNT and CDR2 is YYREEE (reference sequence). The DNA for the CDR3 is TGTGCCAGCAGCAGGACTAGCGGGAAGTCCTACGAGCAGTACTTC. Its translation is CASSRTSGKSYEQYF.

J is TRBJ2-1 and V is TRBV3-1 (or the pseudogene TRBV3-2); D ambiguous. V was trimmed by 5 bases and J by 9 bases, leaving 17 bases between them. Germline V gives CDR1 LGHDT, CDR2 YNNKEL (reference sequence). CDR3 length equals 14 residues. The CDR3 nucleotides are TGTGCCAGCAGCTCCGTGGTAGCCGCTGCTGAGCAGTTCTTC. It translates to CASSSVVAAAEQFF.

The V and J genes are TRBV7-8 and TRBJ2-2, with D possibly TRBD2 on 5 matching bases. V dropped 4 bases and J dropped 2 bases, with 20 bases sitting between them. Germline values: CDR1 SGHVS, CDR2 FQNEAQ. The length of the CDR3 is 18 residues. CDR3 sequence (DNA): TGTGCCAGCAGCTCCTACTCCTTTACTAGTATAAACACCGGGGAGCTGTTTTTT. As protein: CASSSYSFTSINTGELFF.

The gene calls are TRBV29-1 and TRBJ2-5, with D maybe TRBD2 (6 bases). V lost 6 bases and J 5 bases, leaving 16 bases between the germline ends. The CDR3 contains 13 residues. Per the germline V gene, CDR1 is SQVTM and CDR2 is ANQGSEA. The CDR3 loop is CSVAGLVGETQYF. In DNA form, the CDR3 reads TGCAGCGTCGCGGGACTTGTAGGGGAGACCCAGTACTTC.

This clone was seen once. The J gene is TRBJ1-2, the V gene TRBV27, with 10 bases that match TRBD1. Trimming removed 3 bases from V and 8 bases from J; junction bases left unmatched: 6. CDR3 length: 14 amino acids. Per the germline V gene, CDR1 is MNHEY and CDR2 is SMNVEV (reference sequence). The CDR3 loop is CASSLRDRGGGYTF. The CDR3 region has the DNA TGTGCCAGCAGTTTGAGGGACAGGGGAGGCGGCTACACCTTC.

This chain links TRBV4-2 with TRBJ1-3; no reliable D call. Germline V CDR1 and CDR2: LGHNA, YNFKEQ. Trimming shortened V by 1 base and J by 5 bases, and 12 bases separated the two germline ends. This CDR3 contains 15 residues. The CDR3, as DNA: TGTGCCAGCAGCCAAGCCCGTCAGAATAGAAACACCATATATTTT. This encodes CASSQARQNRNTIYF.